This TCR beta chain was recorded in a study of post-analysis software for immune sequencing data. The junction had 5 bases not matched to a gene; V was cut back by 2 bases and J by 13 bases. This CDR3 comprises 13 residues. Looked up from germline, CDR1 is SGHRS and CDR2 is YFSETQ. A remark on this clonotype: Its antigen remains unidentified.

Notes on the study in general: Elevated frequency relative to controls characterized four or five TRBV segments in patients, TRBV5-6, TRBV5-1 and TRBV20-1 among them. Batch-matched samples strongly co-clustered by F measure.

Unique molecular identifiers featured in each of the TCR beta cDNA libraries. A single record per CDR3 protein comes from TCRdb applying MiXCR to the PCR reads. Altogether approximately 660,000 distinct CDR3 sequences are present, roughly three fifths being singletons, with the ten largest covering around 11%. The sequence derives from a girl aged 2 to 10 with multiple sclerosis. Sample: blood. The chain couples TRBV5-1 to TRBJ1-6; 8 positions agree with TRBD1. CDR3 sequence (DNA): TGCGCCAGCAGCTTAAACAGGGGGACGCCCCTCCACTTT. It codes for CASSLNRGTPLHF. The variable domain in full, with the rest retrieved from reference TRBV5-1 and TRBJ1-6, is KAGVTQTPRYLIKTRGQQVTLSCSPISGHRSVSWYQQTPGQGLQFLFEYFSETQRNKGNFPGRFSGRQFSNSRSEMNVSTLELGDSALYLCASSLNRGTPLHFGNGTRLTVT.